The 5 T cell receptor beta chains given below trace back to one sample, sequenced in a study of blood T cell repertoires in COVID-19 (dated by TCRdb to between 2020 and 2021). The library was generated by the immunoSEQ multiplex PCR assay. TCRdb took this table from immuneACCESS and kept in-frame rearrangements with V and J called. Such tables lack part of the clones; where checked against another copy, unresolved V genes explain under half of the gap, and the rest is unexplained. The table for this sample lists about 150,000 clones; about 83% of them were counted only once. The ten largest account for 2.5% to 3% of the sample. Sequenced material: peripheral blood. These TCRs come from a woman aged 80 or over with COVID-19, enrolled during active disease.

The chain is built from TRBV10-3 and TRBJ2-5, with a possible D match to TRBD1 (6 bases). The CDR3 runs 19 residues. V lost 2 bases, J lost 3 bases, and 25 bases lay in between. CDR1 and CDR2 from the germline V gene are ENHRY and SYGVKD. The CDR3 DNA sequence: TGTGCCATCAGTGAGACGAGGGGTCTGACAGGCACCCTAAAAGAGACCCAGTACTTC. Its translation is CAISETRGLTGTLKETQYF.

The chain employs TRBV5-1 and TRBJ1-4; D ambiguous. This CDR3 is built from 11 residues. Germline loops: CDR1 SGHRS, CDR2 YFSETQ. V was trimmed by 5 bases and J by 8 bases, leaving 7 bases between them. The CDR3 reads CASRGGEKLFF. In nucleotides, the CDR3 is TGCGCCAGCAGGGGCGGGGAAAAACTGTTTTTT.

This chain uses TRBV27 with TRBJ1-1, with 9 bases identical to TRBD1. Germline CDR1 reads MNHEY; CDR2 reads SMNVEV (reference sequence). This CDR3 is 16 amino acids long. V trimming: 5 bases; J trimming: 3 bases; junction bases outside the gene matches: 10. The CDR3 is CASSRRQGGIYTEAFF. The CDR3 nucleotides are TGTGCCAGCAGTCGAAGACAGGGGGGGATTTACACTGAAGCTTTCTTT.

The chain recombines TRBV19 with TRBJ2-3, with 8 bases identical to TRBD1. CDR1 and CDR2 from the germline V gene are LNHDA and SQIVND (reference sequence). This CDR3 contains 17 residues. Trimming removed 2 bases from V and 0 bases from J; junction bases left unmatched: 7. This CDR3 reads CASSIYRTGLSTDTQYF. CDR3 bases: TGTGCCAGTAGTATATACCGGACAGGGCTAAGCACAGATACGCAGTATTTT.

The gene calls are TRBV7-9 and TRBJ2-7; D not certain. CDR1 is SEHNR and CDR2 is FQNEAQ in the germline V gene (reference sequence). V was pared by 5 bases and J by 6 bases, with 11 bases between. The CDR3 loop spans 12 amino acids. CDR3 sequence (DNA): TGTGCCAGCAGCCGAGATGGTGCCGAGCAGTACTTC. It encodes CASSRDGAEQYF.